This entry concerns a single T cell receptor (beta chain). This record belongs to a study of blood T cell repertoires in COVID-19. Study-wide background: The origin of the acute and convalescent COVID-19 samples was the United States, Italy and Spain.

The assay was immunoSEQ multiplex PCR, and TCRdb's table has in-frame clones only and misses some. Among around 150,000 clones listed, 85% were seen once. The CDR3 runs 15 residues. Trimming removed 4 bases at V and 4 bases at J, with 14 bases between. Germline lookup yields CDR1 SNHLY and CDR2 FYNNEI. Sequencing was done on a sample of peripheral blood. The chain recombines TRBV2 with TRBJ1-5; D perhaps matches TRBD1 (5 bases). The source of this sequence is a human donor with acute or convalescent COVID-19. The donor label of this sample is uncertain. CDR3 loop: CASSVVAGLNQPQHF. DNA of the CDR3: TGTGCCAGCAGTGTGGTGGCGGGGCTTAATCAGCCCCAGCATTTT.